This T cell receptor (beta chain) is from a study of Ad26.COV2.S vaccination and SARS-CoV-2 variants. Study outcomes and limitations: After vaccination, reports described spike-specific CD8+ and CD4+ T cell responses as showing substantial breadth.

Treatment of the sample: around 19 received Ad26.COV2.S at low or high dose, single or two shots; 5 received placebo; per-sample allocation not given. Samples analyzed were those drawn on day 63 after the first vaccine or placebo injection. Boston supplied an adult donor aged 18-55 years. Generated by immunoSEQ multiplex PCR, the TCRdb table keeps only in-frame clones and is missing some. This table has some 500,000 clones, nearly 90% appearing once. Germline assignment: CDR1 SGHAT and CDR2 FQNNGV. The CDR3 runs to 15 residues. V was trimmed by 4 bases and J by 4 bases, leaving 14 bases between them. As regards this clone: The target antigen is unknown.

The specimen comprised peripheral blood, sampled in a trial of Ad26.COV2.S vaccine versus placebo. The receptor was derived from a person between 18 and 60 years old who received the Ad26.COV2.S COVID-19 vaccine or a placebo. The chain employs TRBV11-2 and TRBJ1-5; weak D call: TRBD1 (5 bases). For the CDR3, the DNA is TGTGCCAGCAGCTCAGGCGGGGGTAGGAATCAGCCCCAGCATTTT. Encoded protein: CASSSGGGRNQPQHF.